Listed below are T cell receptor beta chains from one sample, sequenced in a study of T-cell reconstitution after alpha-beta-depleted transplantation in children. TCRdb re-analysed the PCR reads in MiXCR, keeping a single row per CDR3 protein. The sample has about 600,000 distinct CDR3 sequences; 10% to 15% are singletons. Material: PBMCs, mostly from graft donor cells, obtained 360 days after TCRalphabeta/CD19-depleted stem cell transplant. The receptors here all came from a male patient between 5 and 17 years old who had a stem cell transplant for acute myeloid leukemia, so the T cells may come from the graft donor. Both conserved end residues are part of each CDR3. Each record gives: clone size, J gene, D gene, V gene, CDR3 DNA, CDR3 protein. The D gene is left open where the match is weak. Rows give clone size only sometimes, using once, few, many, or a class for an expanded clone.

>-|TRBJ2-1|TRBD2|TRBV6-2/TRBV6-3
TGTGCCAGCAGTTACTCCAGACTAGCGGGAGCGGCCTACAATGAGCAGTTCTTC
CASSYSRLAGAAYNEQFF
>-|TRBJ1-5|-|TRBV14
TGTGCCAGCAGCTATTACAGGGCCCGCAATCAGCCCCAGCATTTT
CASSYYRARNQPQHF
>-|TRBJ2-5|TRBD2|TRBV6-1
TGTGCCAGCAGTGAAGCTCGCATGTCGGGAGGGCCGTATGAGACCCAGTACTTC
CASSEARMSGGPYETQYF
>few|TRBJ2-7|TRBD2|TRBV12-3/TRBV12-4
TGTGCCAGCAGGGCCTGGGGACTAGCGGGAAGAAAGTACTTC
CASRAWGLAGRKYF
>few|TRBJ2-3|-|TRBV5-1
TGCGCCAGCAGCTTCTTGGACAGAAGCACAGATACGCAGTATTTT
CASSFLDRSTDTQYF
>few|TRBJ2-1|-|TRBV9
TGTGCCAGCAGCACGGGTCCAGCGCAGTTCTTC
CASSTGPAQFF
>-|TRBJ2-7|-|TRBV7-2
TGTGCCAGCAGCCCGGTGGACTACGAGCAGTACTTC
CASSPVDYEQYF
>few|TRBJ1-1|TRBD1|TRBV6-5
TGTGCCAGCAGCTACAGGGCAGGGGGCGCGAACACTGAAGCTTTCTTT
CASSYRAGGANTEAFF
>many|TRBJ2-3|-|TRBV29-1
TGCAGCGCCCCCTCCCCTACAGATACGCAGTATTTT
CSAPSPTDTQYF
>-|TRBJ2-1|-|TRBV21-1
TGTGCCAGCAGCAAACCGAGGACTAGCGGGAGATCCTACAATGAGCAGTTCTTC
CASSKPRTSGRSYNEQFF
>few|TRBJ2-3|TRBD2|TRBV20-1
TGCAGTGCATCGCGGGGAGGGTCGAGTACAGATACGCAGTATTTT
CSASRGGSSTDTQYF
>many|TRBJ2-6|-|TRBV12-3/TRBV12-4
TGTGCCAGCAGCCGTGATGGGGCTGGGGCCAACGTCCTGACTTTC
CASSRDGAGANVLTF
>-|TRBJ1-1|TRBD1|TRBV29-1
TGCAGCGTTGAAGGCCACAGGGGGCACACTGAAGCTTTCTTT
CSVEGHRGHTEAFF
>-|TRBJ1-3|-|TRBV6-5
TGTGCCAGCAGTTACTCGTGGGGTGGAAACACCATATATTTT
CASSYSWGGNTIYF
>-|TRBJ2-1|TRBD2|TRBV12-3/TRBV12-4
TGTGCCAGCAGTTTAGCGCCGTGGACTAGCGGGAGGGCCCTCAATGAGCAGTTCTTC
CASSLAPWTSGRALNEQFF
>-|TRBJ1-3|-|TRBV15
TGTGCCACCAGCGCGCAAATTGGAAACACCATATATTTT
CATSAQIGNTIYF
>many|TRBJ2-7|-|TRBV5-1
TGCGCCAGCAGACCTGACCCGGGGTCCGACGAGCAGTACTTC
CASRPDPGSDEQYF
>-|TRBJ2-2|TRBD2|TRBV29-1
TGCAGCGTCACGGTTGAGGGAGGGGTCACCGGGGAGCTGTTTTTT
CSVTVEGGVTGELFF
>-|TRBJ2-2|TRBD2|TRBV7-2
TGTGCCAGCAGCATAGCTTCGTTGCGGGAGATGGGCACCGGGGAGCTGTTTTTT
CASSIASLREMGTGELFF
>few|TRBJ2-7|TRBD1|TRBV28
TGTGCCAGCAGTCCACCGGGACAGGTCGGCTACGAGCAGTACTTC
CASSPPGQVGYEQYF
>-|TRBJ2-1|TRBD2|TRBV2
TGTGCCAGCAGTGATGGGCGGGGACTAGCGGGAGAGAATGAGCAGTTCTTC
CASSDGRGLAGENEQFF
>-|TRBJ2-2|TRBD1|TRBV7-2
TGTGCCAGCAGCTCCGGGACAGGGGGCATCGGGGAGCTGTTTTTT
CASSSGTGGIGELFF
>-|TRBJ2-7|TRBD1|TRBV27
TGTGCCAGCAGTTTATGGGGACAGGGGGCGGGGGAGCAGTACTTC
CASSLWGQGAGEQYF
>-|TRBJ2-2|TRBD1|TRBV4-2
TGTGCCAGCAGCCAAGATTTACAGGGGGTAATCGGGGAGCTGTTTTTT
CASSQDLQGVIGELFF
>many|TRBJ2-7|TRBD2|TRBV29-1
TGCAGCGTTGTCCGGCTAGCGGGAGTGGGCGAGCAGTACTTC
CSVVRLAGVGEQYF
>many|TRBJ1-1|-|TRBV30
TGTGCCTGGAGTAGGGGGGATAGGAGAAACACTGAAGCTTTCTTT
CAWSRGDRRNTEAFF
>few|TRBJ2-7|TRBD1|TRBV15
TGTGCCACCAGCAGAGATTTGGACAGGGCTGTTTACGAGCAGTACTTC
CATSRDLDRAVYEQYF
>many|TRBJ2-1|-|TRBV20-1
TGCAGTGCTTGGCGGGACCACAATGAGCAGTTCTTC
CSAWRDHNEQFF
>few|TRBJ2-3|TRBD1|TRBV12-3/TRBV12-4
TGTGCCAGCAGTTTTCCCCTCATAAGGGACAGGGGTGGCACAGATACGCAGTATTTT
CASSFPLIRDRGGTDTQYF
>-|TRBJ2-1|-|TRBV12-3/TRBV12-4
TGTGCCAGCAGTTTCTCCATGGGTGCCAATGAGCAGTTCTTC
CASSFSMGANEQFF
>-|TRBJ2-1|-|TRBV30
TGTGCCTGGAGTGAGGGGGGGCCCCCCCCTAACAATGAGCAGTTCTTC
CAWSEGGPPPNNEQFF
>-|TRBJ2-3|TRBD2|TRBV10-2
TGCGCCAGCACCTCCCCCTTAGCGGGAGCATACACAGATACGCAGTATTTT
CASTSPLAGAYTDTQYF
>-|TRBJ2-1|TRBD1|TRBV29-1
TGCAGCGTTGATGGGACAGGCTACAATGAGCAGTTCTTC
CSVDGTGYNEQFF
>few|TRBJ2-2|TRBD1|TRBV6-5
TGTGCCAGCAGTTACGGACAGGGCTCAGACACCGGGGAGCTGTTTTTT
CASSYGQGSDTGELFF
>-|TRBJ2-5|TRBD2|TRBV7-9
TGTGCCAGCAGCTTCGGGGGAGGGCCACAAGAGACCCAGTACTTC
CASSFGGGPQETQYF
>-|TRBJ2-1|TRBD2|TRBV28
TGTGCCACGCACCTGACTAGCGGGAGCGATGAGCAGTTCTTC
CATHLTSGSDEQFF
>few|TRBJ2-2|-|TRBV7-9
TGTGCCAGCAGCTTAGTGAGTCTTACCGGGGAGCTGTTTTTT
CASSLVSLTGELFF
>-|TRBJ1-4|-|TRBV20-1
TGCAGTGCTAGAGGCTCCCGGGCAACTAATGAAAAACTGTTTTTT
CSARGSRATNEKLFF
>few|TRBJ2-7|TRBD2|TRBV27
TGTGCCAGCAGTGAATCTCCGGGCCCCCTGGGGAAACTAGCGTTTACCTACGAGCAGTACTTC
CASSESPGPLGKLAFTYEQYF
>-|TRBJ1-1|TRBD1|TRBV20-1
TGCAGTGCCCGAGACAGGGGCGCCAGGACTGAAGCTTTCTTT
CSARDRGARTEAFF
>-|TRBJ2-2|-|TRBV6-5
TGTGCCAGCAGTTACTTTACTCGGGGCCGGGGCGGGGAGCTGTTTTTT
CASSYFTRGRGGELFF
>few|TRBJ2-5|-|TRBV20-1
TGCAGTGCTCTGGGGAGGCCTTTCCAAGAGACCCAGTACTTC
CSALGRPFQETQYF
>few|TRBJ1-1|-|TRBV11-2
TGTGCCAGCAGCTTACGGCAGGTTAGGGCTGAAGCTTTCTTT
CASSLRQVRAEAFF
>many|TRBJ2-1|TRBD2|TRBV20-1
TGCAGCCTTAGACCGAGCGGGGAGTTCTTC
CSLRPSGEFF
>few|TRBJ1-3|-|TRBV28
TGTGCCAGCAGTTTGACGGGAAGAACTGGAAACACCATATATTTT
CASSLTGRTGNTIYF
>many|TRBJ2-1|TRBD2|TRBV12-3/TRBV12-4
TGTGCCAGCGGGCCACTAGCGGGATACAATGAGCAGTTCTTC
CASGPLAGYNEQFF
>few|TRBJ2-1|TRBD2|TRBV5-1
TGCGCCAGCAGCCCTACAGCGGGAGTCGCCAATGAGCAGTTCTTC
CASSPTAGVANEQFF
>-|TRBJ2-1|TRBD2|TRBV7-8
TGTGCCAGCAGCCCCCGGGGACTAGCGCGATACAATGAGCAGTTCTTC
CASSPRGLARYNEQFF
>many|TRBJ1-5|-|TRBV7-9
TGTGCCAGCAGCCTGTCGTGGGAGCCCCAGCATTTT
CASSLSWEPQHF
>many|TRBJ1-5|TRBD1|TRBV24-1
TGTGCCACCAGTGATGGTGTTGACAGGGGACTTGATCAGCCCCAGCATTTT
CATSDGVDRGLDQPQHF
>few|TRBJ2-5|-|TRBV20-1
TGCAGTGCCCCCGGACCAGGCCAAGAGACCCAGTACTTC
CSAPGPGQETQYF
>-|TRBJ2-1|TRBD1|TRBV4-3
TGCGCCAGCAGCCAAGTGGGACAGGTATACAATGAGCAGTTCTTC
CASSQVGQVYNEQFF
>-|TRBJ2-7|TRBD1|TRBV5-5
TGTGCCAGCAGCTTCACAGGGGTGGCCTACGAGCAGTACTTC
CASSFTGVAYEQYF
>many|TRBJ2-7|-|TRBV29-1
TGCAGCGTTCTAACTAGCCGTCTCTCCTACGAGCAGTACTTC
CSVLTSRLSYEQYF
>few|TRBJ2-7|-|TRBV23-1
TGCGCCAGCAGTCAATCGGTAATCGGGACCTTCTCCTACGAGCAGTACTTC
CASSQSVIGTFSYEQYF
>few|TRBJ2-7|-|TRBV6-2/TRBV6-3
TGTGCCAGCCTTCGGTGGCGGGGCCTCTACGAGCAGTACTTC
CASLRWRGLYEQYF
>-|TRBJ2-1|-|TRBV15
TGTGCCACCAGCAGAGATCTTTACAGGGAACTGACTAGAGGTGGGAATGAGCAGTTCTTC
CATSRDLYRELTRGGNEQFF
>-|TRBJ2-3|TRBD1|TRBV12-3/TRBV12-4
TGTGCCAGCAGTTTGTGGACAGGGATGGGAGATACGCAGTATTTT
CASSLWTGMGDTQYF
>many|TRBJ2-7|TRBD1|TRBV6-2/TRBV6-3
TGTGCCAGCAGTCCGGACAGGGGAAGGGTGTTCGACGAGCAGTACTTC
CASSPDRGRVFDEQYF